The clone carrying this T cell receptor (beta chain) was seen a few times. The CDR3 is made up of 13 amino acids. V was clipped by 4 bases and J by 4 bases, with 9 bases between them. Germline CDR1 KGHDR, CDR2 SFDVKD. As handled by the study authors: Quantification of nucleated cells was approximated via reference gene primer amplification. Profiling relied on immunoSEQ multiplex PCR, and the TCRdb table lists in-frame clones only, not all of them. From that table come the V and J calls and clone size; the DNA was used to work out D and trimming. The sample contains about 270,000 clones, about 89% of which appear only once. This sample is part of a study of blood T cell repertoires in COVID-19. Study-wide context: Acute and convalescent COVID-19 specimens originated in the United States, Italy and Spain. In each case, the material was cDNA or gDNA derived from T cells, B-cell-depleted T cells, or PBMCs.

The receptor's source is a man between 35 and 55 years old with active or convalescent COVID-19. The V gene is TRBV24-1, the J gene TRBJ1-2; D is perhaps TRBD1 (5 bases). Sequenced material: peripheral blood. CDR3 bases: TGTGCCACCAGTGAATCGGGGGTCTATGGCTACACCTTC. Protein product: CATSESGVYGYTF.